This T cell receptor beta chain was documented in a study of early T cells in non-severe SARS-CoV-2 infection (TCRdb year 2021). Background for the entire study: Because TCR sequencing relied on bulk RNA taken from unsorted whole blood, pairing of alpha and beta chains was not possible. The research as a whole found: VDJdb matching was skewed toward anti-spike CD8 responses, so virus-specific expansions were likely underestimated and private and CD4 specificities were missed.

This clonotype was seen many times. Its antigen has not been determined. No much larger clone exists at a distance of one base, and base qualities are not known. The library was prepared using 5' RACE. TCRdb lists the instrument as NextSeq 500. In the TCR library protocol, unique molecular identifiers were attached to individual cDNA molecules to correct for PCR bias and sequencing error. Both TCR alpha and beta chains were sequenced, and tight co-correlation was observed between alpha and beta sequence abundances in each sample. Under the source paper's analysis protocol: Decombinator V4 was used to annotate TCR sequences for V gene, J gene and CDR3. Expanded TCRs were defined as changing significantly between any two time points under a Poisson model with p below 0.0001. Abundances of TCRs were expressed as counts per million after normalisation to the total number of TCRs sequenced in each sample. MAIT TCRs were defined by TRAV1-2 paired with TRAJ12, TRAJ20 or TRAJ33, and iNKT TCRs by TRAV10 paired with TRAJ18. A search of VDJdb, accessed on 1 November 2021, was run for TCRs annotated to CMV, EBV and SARS-CoV-2, with TCRs annotated for multiple antigens excluded. TCRdb trimmed public reads at Q25 via fastp, called clones via MiXCR and kept in-frame beta chains. Each entry merges the rows of one CDR3 protein and shows their most common DNA and genes. These V and J calls rely on TCRdb rather than the paper's analysis. In this sample the table shows 65,000 to 95,000 distinct CDR3 sequences, 9% to 10% of which occur a single time. The ten most abundant clones make up approximately 5% of the sample.

This was a case-control study nested in a cohort of healthcare workers in London, UK, who had nasopharyngeal swab PCR tests and blood samples taken every week. Healthcare workers were recruited between 23 and 31 March 2020, during the week of the UK lockdown, and were followed weekly for up to roughly 16 weeks. Sequences SGHRS (CDR1) and YFSETQ (CDR2) are obtained from the germline V gene. Measured from the cysteine to the phenylalanine, the CDR3 is 15 residues long. Here the CDR3 DNA is all that survives: 45 bases in frame from base 1. V and J are truncated by 0 bases and 0 bases respectively, leaving an intervening sequence of 6 bases.

The sequence derives from an adult who was a healthcare worker with PCR-confirmed SARS-CoV-2 infection or an uninfected control (not recorded which). The rearranged segments are TRBV5-1 and TRBJ2-2, with the D gene call left open. Input material: whole blood. In nucleotides, the sequence is TGCGCCAGCAGCTTGGAACCAACGAACACCGGGGAGCTGTTTTTT. It is translated as CASSLEPTNTGELFF.